These 11 T cell receptor beta chains were all obtained from the same sample, sequenced in a study of T-cell reconstitution after alpha-beta-depleted transplantation in children. Unique molecular identifiers were incorporated into the prepared TCRbeta library. TCRdb re-derived calls from the PCR reads in MiXCR, one entry per CDR3 protein. The sample records 450,000 to 600,000 distinct CDR3 sequences, around 17% being singletons. The material was PBMCs from the stem cell graft donor, obtained from the stem cell graft. Receptors were obtained from a human donor who donated a stem cell graft to a child with acute lymphoblastic leukemia.

The gene calls are TRBV5-1 and TRBJ2-7; TRBD2 aligns across 8 bases. Unmatched junction bases numbered 7, after V lost 4 bases and J lost 1 base. This CDR3 has 15 residues. CDR1 and CDR2 from the germline V gene are SGHRS and YFSETQ. This CDR3 reads CASSPGLVSSYEQYF. DNA for the CDR3: TGCGCCAGCAGCCCGGGACTAGTCTCTTCCTACGAGCAGTACTTC.

The V gene is TRBV29-1, the J gene TRBJ2-1; D possibly corresponds to TRBD2 (6 bases). CDR3 length equals 13 residues. The V end lost 2 bases, the J end lost 5 bases, and 10 bases lay between the germline ends. The germline gives CDR1 SQVTM, CDR2 ANQGSEA. This CDR3 is CSVERWEDNEQFF. CDR3 nucleotides: TGCAGCGTTGAAAGGTGGGAGGACAATGAGCAGTTCTTC.

There are a few counts of this clonotype. This chain connects TRBV24-1 to TRBJ2-1, with 7 bases matching TRBD2. The J segment lost 9 bases and the V segment lost 3 bases, leaving 13 bases of the junction unmatched. Germline-derived CDR1 and CDR2 are KGHDR and SFDVKD. CDR3 size: 16 residues. CDR3 residues: CATSDMVRGRGGEQFF. CDR3 bases: TGTGCCACCAGTGATATGGTGCGCGGGAGAGGAGGTGAGCAGTTCTTC.

The rearrangement links TRBV20-1 to TRBJ1-2; D is possibly TRBD1 (6 bases). V gave up 1 base and J gave up 5 bases, with 14 bases separating them. The CDR3 is 14 residues long. Germline values: CDR1 DFQATT, CDR2 SNEGSKA (reference sequence). The CDR3 sequence is CSARGTEELYGYTF. The CDR3 DNA follows: TGCAGTGCTAGAGGGACAGAGGAGTTGTATGGCTACACCTTC.

For this clonotype: The junction differs from germline at one of its ends, possibly a read error. The rearrangement links TRBV6-6 to TRBJ2-7; no definite D call. Germline V lookup: CDR1 MNHNY, CDR2 SVGAGI (reference sequence). There are 13 residues in the CDR3. CDR3 in amino acids: CDSSYSSDYEQYF. CDR3 bases: TGTGACAGCAGTTACTCGTCGGACTACGAGCAGTACTTC.

This clonotype was recorded a few times. The chain employs TRBV2 and TRBJ2-1; tentatively, D is TRBD2 (5 bases). Germline V gene lookup returns CDR1 SNHLY and CDR2 FYNNEI. V lost 6 bases to trimming and J lost 3 bases, with 9 bases between them. The CDR3 contains 13 residues. CDR3 coding DNA: TGTGCCAGCAGCGCAACTAGCTACAATGAGCAGTTCTTC. As protein: CASSATSYNEQFF.

The V gene is TRBV11-2, the J gene TRBJ2-1, with D possibly being TRBD2 (6 bases). The germline gives CDR1 SGHAT, CDR2 FQNNGV. V lost 4 bases to trimming and J lost 11 bases, with 21 bases between them. The CDR3 has 15 residues. CDR3 sequence reads: CASSSIFSGNSKQFF. CDR3 nucleotides: TGTGCCAGCAGCTCCATCTTTAGCGGTAATAGTAAGCAGTTCTTC. Combining the CDR3 with reference TRBV11-2 and TRBJ2-1 gives the whole variable domain EAGVAQSPRYKIIEKRQSVAFWCNPISGHATLYWYQQILGQGPKLLIQFQNNGVVDDSQLPKDRFSAERLKGVDSTLKIQPAKLEDSAVYLCASSSIFSGNSKQFFGPGTRLTVL.

The V and J genes are TRBV25-1 and TRBJ2-7; maybe TRBD1 (5 bases). Germline V gives CDR1 MGHDK, CDR2 SYGVNS. V was trimmed by 4 bases and J by 2 bases, leaving 15 bases between them. This CDR3 region has 15 residues. Here the CDR3 reads CASSGITSRAYEQYF. The CDR3 DNA reads as TGTGCCAGCAGTGGCATCACGAGCAGGGCCTACGAGCAGTACTTC.

This clonotype was seen only a few times. J is TRBJ2-4 and V is TRBV20-1; 15 nucleotides agree with TRBD2. J gave up 0 bases and V 1 base, and 7 bases lay outside the gene matches. The length of the CDR3 is 19 residues. Germline CDR1 DFQATT, CDR2 SNEGSKA (reference sequence). This CDR3 is CSARGRGLAGGSAKNIQYF. CDR3 nucleotide sequence: TGCAGTGCTAGAGGTCGGGGACTAGCGGGAGGTTCAGCCAAAAACATTCAGTACTTC.

This rearrangement joins TRBV27 to TRBJ2-7; 8 bases align to TRBD1. The CDR3 covers 12 residues. Trimming removed 10 bases from V and 4 bases from J; junction bases left unmatched: 6. The germline V gene encodes CDR1 MNHEY and CDR2 SMNVEV (reference sequence). Written as DNA, the CDR3 is TGTGCCATCCGGGACAGGTCTTACGAGCAGTACTTC. As protein: CAIRDRSYEQYF.

The V call is TRBV9, the J call TRBJ2-1; 10 positions match TRBD2. The germline CDR1 and CDR2 sequences are SGDLS and YYNGEE. The CDR3 covers 15 residues. The V segment lost 0 bases and the J segment 5 bases; nucleotides outside the gene matches: 2. DNA of the CDR3: TGTGCCAGCAGCGTAGAGGGGACTAGCGACAATGAGCAGTTCTTC. It encodes CASSVEGTSDNEQFF. The full variable domain, completed using reference TRBV9 and TRBJ2-1, is DSGVTQTPKHLITATGQRVTLRCSPRSGDLSVYWYQQSLDQGLQFLIQYYNGEERAKGNILERFSAQQFPDLHSELNLSSLELGDSALYFCASSVEGTSDNEQFFGPGTRLTVL.